This paragraph reports one TCR beta chain. The record originates from a study of blood T cell repertoires in COVID-19. At the level of the study: COVID-19 samples collected from the United States, Italy and Spain covered acute and convalescent phases. Sample material is recorded as cDNA or gDNA derived from T cells, B-cell-depleted T cells, or PBMCs.

The CDR3 has 17 amino acids. Looked up from germline, CDR1 is SGHTA and CDR2 is FQGNSA. J was trimmed by 4 bases and V by 3 bases; bases with no gene match: 10. Per the authors' pipeline: Amplified reference gene primers provided the basis for estimating nucleated cell counts. Generated by immunoSEQ multiplex PCR, the TCRdb table keeps only in-frame clones and is missing some. V and J calls and clone size are copied from that table; D and trimming were computed from the DNA. Among about 280,000 clones listed, 88% were seen once. Sample: peripheral blood. The receptor was derived from a man between 18 and 35 years old with active or convalescent COVID-19. The chain links TRBV7-2 to TRBJ2-7; 12 bases agree with TRBD1. CDR3 sequence (DNA): TGTGCCAGCAGCTTTTCTTCCGGGGGACAGGGGGCTTACGAGCAGTACTTC. Encoded protein: CASSFSSGGQGAYEQYF.